The 8 T cell receptor beta chains below were found in one sample sequenced in a study of shared clonotypes between healthy human individuals. TCRdb's table, derived via immunoSEQ multiplex PCR, lists solely in-frame clones and lacks some. The table has millions of clones, about 94% seen once. CD45RO-negative, CCR7-positively selected cells formed the naive CD8 fraction, excluding terminally differentiated effector memory CD45RA+ cells. Material for sequencing was naive CD8+ T cells sorted from blood. These receptor sequences come from a man between 18 and 35 years old in good health.

This rearrangement joins TRBV29-1 to TRBJ2-7; maybe TRBD1 (6 bases). The V gene lost 4 bases and the J gene lost 6 bases, with 10 bases spanning the gap. Germline V gene data show CDR1 as SQVTM and CDR2 as ANQGSEA. The CDR3 extends over 11 amino acids. CDR3 nucleotide sequence: TGCAGCGTTGTGGGGGCCCCCGAGCAGTACTTC. This translates into CSVVGAPEQYF.

The chain is built from TRBV5-8 and TRBJ2-3; 11 bases are a match to TRBD1. Germline V gene data show CDR1 as SGHTS and CDR2 as YDEGEE. The V and J ends lost 1 base and 4 bases, in that order; junction bases with no gene match: 2. The CDR3 has 15 amino acids. CDR3 DNA sequence: TGTGCCAGCAGCTTGTGGACAGGGGGCTCAGATACGCAGTATTTT. Translation gives CASSLWTGGSDTQYF.

The chain is built from TRBV9 and TRBJ2-2; maybe TRBD2 (6 bases). The CDR3 sequence is 17 residues long. Trimming stripped 4 bases from V and 1 base from J, with 17 bases between. Germline CDR1 reads SGDLS; CDR2 reads YYNGEE. CDR3 protein: CASSPGLTKMNTGELFF. As DNA, the CDR3 is TGTGCCAGCAGCCCGGGACTTACGAAGATGAACACCGGGGAGCTGTTTTTT.

This chain connects TRBV4-1 to TRBJ2-2; no reliable D call. The CDR3 runs 14 residues. V was cut by 0 bases and J by 4 bases, with 6 bases left in between. The germline CDR1 and CDR2 sequences are MGHRA and YSYEKL. The chain's CDR3 is CASSQDGITGELFF. CDR3 sequence (DNA): TGCGCCAGCAGCCAAGATGGCATCACCGGGGAGCTGTTTTTT.

The chain recombines TRBV7-6 with TRBJ1-6, with a weak D call TRBD1 (6 bases). CDR1 is SGHVS, CDR2 FNYEAQ, per germline. This CDR3 region has 16 residues. Trimming took 3 bases from V and 7 from J, leaving 16 bases between them. For the CDR3, the DNA is TGTGCCAGCAGCTTCGGGACACCTAACGGGAATTCACCCCTCCACTTT. Translation gives CASSFGTPNGNSPLHF.

The chain uses TRBV7-6 and TRBJ2-5; no clear D. Germline CDR1 SGHVS, CDR2 FNYEAQ. The CDR3 spans 15 residues. Trimming removed 2 bases from V and 5 bases from J, with 15 bases in between. The CDR3 DNA is TGTGCCAGCAGCTTATCCCCCCGACCAAGGGAGACCCAGTACTTC. Amino acids: CASSLSPRPRETQYF.

The chain joins TRBV10-2 to TRBJ2-1; TRBD1 matches 8 bases. This CDR3 comprises 12 residues. Germline assignment: CDR1 WSHSY and CDR2 SAAADI. The V gene end was trimmed by 7 bases and the J gene end by 16 bases; junction bases not matched to a gene: 12. The CDR3 DNA is TGCGCCAGCACCATGACAGGGGAAGCTCCCTTCTTC. The encoded protein is CASTMTGEAPFF.

The rearrangement joins TRBV6-6 to TRBJ2-7; 8 bases are shared with TRBD2. Germline V gene lookup returns CDR1 MNHNY and CDR2 SVGAGI (reference sequence). The CDR3 runs to 14 residues. J lost 2 bases, V lost 5 bases, and 5 bases had no gene match. The CDR3 nucleotides read TGTGCCAGCAGTCCCATCGGGGGGGCCTACGAGCAGTACTTC. Its protein is CASSPIGGAYEQYF.